This TCR beta chain appears in the sequencing data of a study of blood T cell repertoires in COVID-19. Across the whole study: Acute-phase and convalescent COVID-19 samples originated in the United States, Italy and Spain. PBMCs, B-cell-depleted T cells, or T cells provided the cDNA or gDNA that made up the material.

In the original analysis: Amplification of reference gene primers was used by the study to estimate nucleated cell counts. Libraries were prepared by immunoSEQ multiplex PCR; TCRdb keeps only in-frame clonotypes and omits some of them. Clone size and V and J calls were adopted from that table, with D and trimming inferred from the DNA. The repertoire holds approximately 380,000 clones, with 85% as singletons. This CDR3 region has 16 residues. After removal of 5 bases from V and 7 bases from J, the junction contained 15 bases not matched to a gene. Germline CDR1 reads SGHAT; CDR2 reads FQDESV (reference sequence).

V usage is TRBV11-1 and J usage is TRBJ2-7; 9 bases line up with TRBD1. The clonotype was recovered from a woman aged 18-29 years with acute or convalescent COVID-19. Sample: peripheral blood. CDR3 region: CASSGPGTGPLAEQYF. The CDR3 nucleotides read TGTGCCAGCAGCGGTCCCGGGACAGGGCCACTAGCGGAGCAGTACTTC.